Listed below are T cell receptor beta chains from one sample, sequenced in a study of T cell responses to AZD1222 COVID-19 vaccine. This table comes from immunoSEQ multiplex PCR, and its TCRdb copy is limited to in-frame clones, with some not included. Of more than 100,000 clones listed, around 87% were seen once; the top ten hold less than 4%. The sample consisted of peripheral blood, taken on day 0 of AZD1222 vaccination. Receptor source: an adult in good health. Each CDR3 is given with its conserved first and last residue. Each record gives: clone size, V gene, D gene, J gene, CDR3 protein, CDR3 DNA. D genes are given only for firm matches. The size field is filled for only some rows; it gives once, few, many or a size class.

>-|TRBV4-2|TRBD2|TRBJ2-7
CASSQEGAGEVSYEQYF
TGTGCCAGCAGCCAAGAAGGGGCGGGGGAGGTCTCCTACGAGCAGTACTTC
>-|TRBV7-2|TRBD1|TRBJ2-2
CASSFGQGAGELFF
TGTGCCAGCAGCTTTGGACAGGGGGCCGGGGAGCTGTTTTTT
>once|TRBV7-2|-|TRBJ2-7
CASSNRDVDEQYF
TGTGCCAGCAGCAACAGGGATGTCGACGAGCAGTACTTC
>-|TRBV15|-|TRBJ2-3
CATSRDRLDRPDTQYF
TGTGCCACCAGCAGAGATCGCCTAGATCGTCCAGATACGCAGTATTTT
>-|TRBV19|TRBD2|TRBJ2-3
CASSPRSGGAPDTQYF
TGTGCCAGTAGCCCCCGTAGCGGGGGGGCCCCAGATACGCAGTATTTT
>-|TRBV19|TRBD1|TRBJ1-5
CASSIGGTGNQPQHF
TGTGCCAGTAGTATAGGGGGGACAGGAAATCAGCCCCAGCATTTT
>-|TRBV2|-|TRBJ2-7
CASSEMASYDIEQYF
TGTGCCAGCAGTGAGATGGCTAGCTACGACATCGAGCAGTACTTC
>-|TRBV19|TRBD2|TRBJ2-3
CASRTPGGGSTDTQYF
TGTGCCAGCCGTACTCCGGGGGGGGGCAGCACAGATACGCAGTATTTT
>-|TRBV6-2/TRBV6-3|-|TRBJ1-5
CASSYSGARGQPQHF
TGTGCCAGCAGTTACTCGGGGGCGAGGGGCCAGCCCCAGCATTTT
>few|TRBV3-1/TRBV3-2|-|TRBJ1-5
CASSQGVAGGQPQHF
TGTGCCAGCAGCCAAGGAGTGGCAGGAGGCCAGCCCCAGCATTTT
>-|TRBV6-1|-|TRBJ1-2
CASSEVTLGGYTF
TGTGCCAGCAGTGAAGTGACCTTGGGGGGCTACACCTTC
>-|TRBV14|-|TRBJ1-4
CASSQGFTGRDEKLFF
TGTGCCAGCAGCCAAGGCTTCACAGGGAGAGATGAAAAACTGTTTTTT
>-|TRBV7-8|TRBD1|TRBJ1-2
CASSLVTGGLIYGYTF
TGTGCCAGCAGCTTGGTCACAGGGGGGTTGATCTATGGCTACACCTTC
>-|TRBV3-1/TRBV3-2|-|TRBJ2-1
CASSQDSRTEQFF
TGTGCCAGCAGCCAAGACTCTAGAACTGAGCAGTTCTTC
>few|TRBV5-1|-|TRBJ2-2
CASSLGTANTGELFF
TGCGCCAGCAGCTTGGGGACAGCCAACACCGGGGAGCTGTTTTTT
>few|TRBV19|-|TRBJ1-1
CASSISGDTEAFF
TGTGCCAGTAGTATTTCCGGGGACACTGAAGCTTTCTTT
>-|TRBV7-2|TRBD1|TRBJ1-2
CASSLVYTGTGEVGYGYTF
TGTGCCAGCAGCTTAGTCTATACCGGGACAGGGGAAGTTGGCTATGGCTACACCTTC
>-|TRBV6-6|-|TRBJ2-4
CASSYLGARGDIQYF
TGTGCCAGCAGTTACTTGGGGGCCCGGGGGGACATTCAGTACTTC
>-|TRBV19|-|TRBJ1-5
CASSGLQSNQPQHF
TGTGCCAGTAGTGGATTACAGAGCAATCAGCCCCAGCATTTT
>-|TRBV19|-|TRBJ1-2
CASTNPATGATF
TGTGCCAGTACCAACCCGGCCACCGGGGCCACCTTC
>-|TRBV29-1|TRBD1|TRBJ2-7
CSVVKTGSSYEQYF
TGCAGCGTTGTAAAGACAGGGAGCTCCTACGAGCAGTACTTC
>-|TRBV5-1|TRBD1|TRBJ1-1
CASSVDRQGAQAFF
TGCGCCAGCAGCGTGGATCGTCAGGGGGCCCAGGCTTTCTTT
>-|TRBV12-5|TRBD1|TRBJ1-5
CASGKDRGSQPQHF
TGTGCTAGTGGTAAGGACAGGGGAAGTCAGCCCCAGCATTTT
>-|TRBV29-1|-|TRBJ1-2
CSVVTAPNYGYTF
TGCAGCGTTGTGACAGCCCCTAACTATGGCTACACCTTC
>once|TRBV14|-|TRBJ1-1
CASSQDLYSGHPNTEAFF
TGTGCCAGCAGCCAAGATCTATATTCCGGACACCCGAACACTGAAGCTTTCTTT
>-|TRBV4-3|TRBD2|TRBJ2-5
CASSQDPSGGETQYF
TGCGCCAGCAGCCAAGACCCTAGCGGGGGTGAGACCCAGTACTTC
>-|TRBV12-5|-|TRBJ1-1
CASGLAVGTEAFF
TGTGCTAGTGGTTTGGCCGTGGGGACTGAAGCTTTCTTT
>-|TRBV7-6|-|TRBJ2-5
CASSLAVRGGSETQYF
TGTGCCAGCAGCTTAGCGGTCAGGGGTGGATCAGAGACCCAGTACTTC
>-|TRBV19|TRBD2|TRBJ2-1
CASRVAGGSNEQFF
TGTGCCAGTAGAGTAGCGGGGGGGTCCAATGAGCAGTTCTTC
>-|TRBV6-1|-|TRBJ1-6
CASSDGGSQAARLIQSPLHF
TGTGCCAGCAGTGACGGCGGGAGCCAGGCCGCTCGGCTCATCCAATCACCCCTCCACTTT
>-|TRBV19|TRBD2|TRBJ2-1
CASSPTSGGYNEQFF
TGTGCCAGTAGTCCGACTAGCGGGGGGTACAATGAGCAGTTCTTC
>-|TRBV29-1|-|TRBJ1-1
CSGRNTEAFF
TGCAGCGGCAGGAACACTGAAGCTTTCTTT
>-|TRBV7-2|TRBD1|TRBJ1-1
CASSFFPGGSTEAFF
TGTGCCAGCAGCTTTTTCCCAGGGGGGAGCACTGAAGCTTTCTTT
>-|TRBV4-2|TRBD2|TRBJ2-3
CASSPDGTSHTDTQYF
TGTGCCAGCAGCCCAGATGGGACTAGTCACACAGATACGCAGTATTTT
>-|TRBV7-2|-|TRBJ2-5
CASSLNPGPRETQYF
TGTGCCAGCAGCCTGAACCCGGGTCCGCGCGAGACCCAGTACTTC
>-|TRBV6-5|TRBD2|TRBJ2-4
CASSYVGGGHIQYF
TGTGCCAGCAGTTACGTCGGGGGGGGGCACATTCAGTACTTC
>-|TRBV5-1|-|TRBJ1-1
CASSLASAATEAFF
TGCGCCAGCAGCTTGGCCAGCGCTGCCACTGAAGCTTTCTTT